A selection of T cell receptor beta chains follows, all from one sample in a study of T-cell reconstitution after alpha-beta-depleted transplantation in children. TCRdb reprocessed the PCR reads via MiXCR and lists one record per CDR3 protein. The sample includes around 340,000 distinct CDR3 sequences, 13% of them seen just once. Sequenced material: PBMCs, taken from the stem cell graft. These receptors came from a human donor who donated a stem cell graft to a child with Fanconi anemia. The CDR3 runs from the conserved cysteine through the conserved F or W. A D gene is named only where the DNA matches it firmly. Where a row states a size, it is once, few, many or the class of an expanded clone; other rows omit it.

TRBV28	.	TRBJ1-4	many	CASRPVELEKLFF	TGTGCCAGCAGACCGGTTGAGTTGGAAAAACTGTTTTTT
TRBV6-6	.	TRBJ2-1	many	CASRGLLRNEQFF	TGTGCCAGCAGAGGTCTCTTACGGAATGAGCAGTTCTTC
TRBV10-1	TRBD2	TRBJ2-2	.	CASTSAGLAGTGELFF	TGCGCCAGCACCTCAGCCGGACTAGCGGGAACCGGGGAGCTGTTTTTT
TRBV20-1	TRBD1	TRBJ1-1	.	CSARRDSQRAEAFF	TGCAGTGCTCGTAGGGACAGTCAGAGAGCTGAAGCTTTCTTT
TRBV12-3/TRBV12-4	TRBD2	TRBJ2-5	many	CASSFEQGGETQYF	TGTGCCAGCAGTTTCGAGCAGGGAGGGGAGACCCAGTACTTC
TRBV9	.	TRBJ1-6	few	CASSPAGDIGAPLHF	TGTGCCAGCAGCCCGGCAGGGGATATTGGCGCACCCCTCCACTTT
TRBV29-1	TRBD1	TRBJ1-1	few	CSAGTAPEAFF	TGCAGCGCCGGGACAGCACCCGAAGCTTTCTTT
TRBV29-1	TRBD1	TRBJ1-2	many	CSVDEQGLDGYTF	TGCAGCGTTGACGAACAGGGGTTGGACGGCTACACCTTC
TRBV7-2	TRBD1	TRBJ1-5	many	CASSLAWDRPQHF	TGTGCCAGCAGCTTAGCTTGGGACAGGCCCCAGCATTTT
TRBV6-1	.	TRBJ1-3	.	CASRGTVIGNTIYF	TGTGCCAGCAGAGGGACGGTGATAGGGAACACCATATATTTT